This entry lists 9 T cell receptor beta chains sequenced from one sample in a study of T cell repertoires in cytomegalovirus infection. MiXCR, run by TCRdb on the reads, gives a single entry per CDR3 protein. The sample holds some 900,000 distinct CDR3 sequences, about 30% seen once. Their recognized antigens are unknown. The source was cultured CD8+ T cells from PBMCs, collected from culture after CMV antigen stimulation. The receptor source for this set is a human donor in good health (CMV status not recorded). Some clones in this sample may be carry-over from other donors' samples.

The genes are TRBV9 and TRBJ2-1; TRBD2 aligns across 7 bases. Germline loops: CDR1 SGDLS, CDR2 YYNGEE. V shed 4 bases and J 7 bases; nucleotides not matched to a gene: 11. The CDR3 spans 15 residues. The CDR3 is CASSPTGGSGNEQFF. CDR3 sequence (DNA): TGTGCCAGCAGCCCCACCGGAGGTAGCGGGAATGAGCAGTTCTTC.

The chain is built from TRBV29-1 and TRBJ2-5; D not resolved. CDR1 and CDR2 from the germline V gene are SQVTM and ANQGSEA. This CDR3 region has 12 residues. V lost 3 bases to trimming and J lost 3 bases, with 8 bases between them. The chain's CDR3 is CSVEDGEETQYF. CDR3 DNA: TGCAGCGTTGAGGATGGAGAAGAGACCCAGTACTTC. The full variable domain, rest sourced from reference TRBV29-1 and TRBJ2-5, is SAVISQKPSRDICQRGTSLTIQCQVDSQVTMMFWYRQQPGQSLTLIATANQGSEATYESGFVIDKFPISRPNLTFSTLTVSNMSPEDSSIYLCSVEDGEETQYFGPGTRLLVL.

This clonotype was detected a few times. The chain uses TRBV7-9 and TRBJ2-4, with D perhaps assigned TRBD1 or TRBD2 (6 bases each). V shed 3 bases and J shed 3 bases, with 12 bases lying between them. From germline, CDR1 is SEHNR and CDR2 FQNEAQ (reference sequence). There are 15 residues in the CDR3. CDR3 DNA sequence: TGTGCCAGCAGCTTTGGGGGGCTCGACAAAAACATTCAGTACTTC. Residues: CASSFGGLDKNIQYF. Filled out from reference TRBV7-9 and TRBJ2-4, the complete variable domain reads DTGVSQNPRHKITKRGQNVTFRCDPISEHNRLYWYRQTLGQGPEFLTYFQNEAQLEKSRLLSDRFSAERPKGSFSTLEIQRTEQGDSAMYLCASSFGGLDKNIQYFGAGTRLSVL.

The chain combines TRBV12-3 or TRBV12-4 with TRBJ2-7, with D perhaps given as TRBD1 or TRBD2 (5 bases each). This CDR3 contains 16 residues. The V end was cut by 6 bases, the J end by 4 bases, with 22 bases between. The CDR3 sequence is CASSLGTVSAGYEQYF. In nucleotides, the CDR3 is TGTGCCAGCAGCCTCGGGACGGTGAGTGCTGGGTACGAGCAGTACTTC.

The chain joins TRBV7-9 to TRBJ1-1, with 7 bases that match TRBD1. The CDR3 is 12 residues long. Germline loops: CDR1 SEHNR, CDR2 FQNEAQ (reference sequence). V trimming: 7 bases; J trimming: 8 bases; junction bases outside the gene matches: 7. The CDR3 spells CASTPTDREAFF. The CDR3 DNA is TGTGCCAGCACTCCGACGGACAGGGAAGCTTTCTTT. Complete variable domain (other parts from reference TRBV7-9 and TRBJ1-1): DTGVSQNPRHKITKRGQNVTFRCDPISEHNRLYWYRQTLGQGPEFLTYFQNEAQLEKSRLLSDRFSAERPKGSFSTLEIQRTEQGDSAMYLCASTPTDREAFFGQGTRLTVV.

V gene TRBV4-1 combines with J gene TRBJ2-1; D ambiguous. CDR3 size: 15 residues. CDR1 is MGHRA and CDR2 is YSYEKL in the germline V gene. Trimming pared 1 base from V and 7 bases from J, leaving 14 bases between. For the CDR3, the DNA is TGCGCCAGCAGCCAAGTTTCGGTCCTAATAAATGAGCAGTTCTTC. Its translation: CASSQVSVLINEQFF.

This clonotype was seen a handful of times. This chain joins TRBV6-1 and TRBJ2-7, with unresolved D. The CDR3 totals 12 residues. The germline gives CDR1 MNHNS, CDR2 SASEGT. V lost 1 base and J 5 bases, leaving 6 bases between the germline ends. The CDR3 region has the DNA TGTGCCAGCAGTGAAGTTGTGAACGAGCAGTACTTC. It translates to CASSEVVNEQYF.

The rearrangement links TRBV6-6 to TRBJ2-3, with 7 nucleotides matching TRBD1. This CDR3 has 16 amino acids. Germline V gene data show CDR1 as MNHNY and CDR2 as SVGAGI (reference sequence). V was clipped by 2 bases and J by 2 bases; unmatched bases: 7. The chain's CDR3 is CASSYHQQGNTDTQYF. CDR3 DNA sequence: TGTGCCAGCAGTTACCATCAACAGGGGAACACAGATACGCAGTATTTT.

The chain has TRBV6-2 or TRBV6-3 and TRBJ2-1, with TRBD2 matching 10 bases. The V gene's germline CDR1 is MNHEY and CDR2 SVGEGT. V trimming: 11 bases; J trimming: 2 bases; junction bases outside the gene matches: 6. CDR3 length: 14 residues. The CDR3 region is CAANLAGAYNEQFF. The CDR3 DNA sequence: TGTGCCGCTAATCTAGCGGGGGCCTACAATGAGCAGTTCTTC.